A single sample gave rise to the 29 T cell receptor beta chains below, sequenced in a study of OX40 agonist ivuxolimab in advanced cancers. Clones were sequenced by immunoSEQ multiplex PCR, and TCRdb holds only the in-frame ones, with some missing. Of fewer than 80,000 clones in the sample, about 91% were seen once. The sample in question was CD4+ or CD8+ T cells sorted from blood, obtained in a trial of the OX40 agonist ivuxolimab. The source is an adult with an advanced solid tumor such as melanoma, head and neck, liver or kidney cancer.

The chain has TRBV9 and TRBJ2-1; 10 bases agree with TRBD2. V dropped 2 bases and J dropped 6; count of bases not matched to a gene: 8. Germline V gives CDR1 SGDLS, CDR2 YYNGEE. The CDR3 spans 16 residues. The CDR3 is CASSVAAGGGRNEQFF. Here the CDR3 DNA reads TGTGCCAGCAGCGTTGCAGCGGGAGGGGGTCGCAATGAGCAGTTCTTC.

This rearrangement joins TRBV5-8 to TRBJ1-4, with D possibly being TRBD1 (6 bases). CDR1 and CDR2 from the germline V gene are SGHTS and YDEGEE. CDR3 size: 15 residues. Trimming left V 4 bases short and J 6 bases short, with 16 bases between. The chain's CDR3 is CASSGNREEYEKLFF. DNA of the CDR3: TGTGCCAGCAGCGGAAACAGGGAGGAGTATGAAAAACTGTTTTTT.

V and J are TRBV2 and TRBJ2-7; maybe TRBD2 (6 bases). Germline CDR1 reads SNHLY; CDR2 reads FYNNEI. CDR3 length equals 14 residues. The germline V and J ends were trimmed by 3 bases and 4 bases, with 13 bases remaining between them. CDR3 sequence (DNA): TGTGCCAGCAGTGAGTCGGGAGAAGCTTACGAGCAGTACTTC. It yields the protein CASSESGEAYEQYF.

The chain combines TRBV19 with TRBJ2-1; D possibly uses TRBD1 or TRBD2 (5 bases each). CDR3 length equals 12 residues. V shed 5 bases and J shed 10 bases, with 12 bases lying between them. CDR1 and CDR2 (germline): LNHDA, SQIVND (reference sequence). In DNA form, the CDR3 reads TGTGCCAGTAGTCCCGGGACCGGAGAGCAGTTCTTC. Its translation is CASSPGTGEQFF. Based on the CDR3 plus reference TRBV19 and TRBJ2-1, the full variable domain is DGGITQSPKYLFRKEGQNVTLSCEQNLNHDAMYWYRQDPGQGLRLIYYSQIVNDFQKGDIAEGYSVSREKKESFPLTVTSAQKNPTAFYLCASSPGTGEQFFGPGTRLTVL.

The chain employs TRBV6-5 and TRBJ1-5; TRBD1 agrees at 7 bases. Germline-derived CDR1 and CDR2 are MNHEY and SVGAGI. With 6 bases clipped from V and 7 bases from J, the junction kept 9 bases outside the gene matches. The CDR3 is 14 residues long. The DNA for the CDR3 is TGTGCCAGCAGGCAGACAGGGTCTCACCAGCCCCAGCATTTT. This translates into CASRQTGSHQPQHF.

V gene TRBV15 combines with J gene TRBJ1-5, with D tentatively TRBD1 (6 bases). Germline V gene lookup returns CDR1 LNHNV and CDR2 YYDKDF (reference sequence). Trimming stripped 3 bases from V and 7 bases from J, with 19 bases between. This CDR3 is 16 amino acids long. CDR3: CATSRAAGVLGQPQHF. The CDR3 bases are TGTGCCACCAGCAGGGCAGCAGGGGTCCTTGGCCAGCCCCAGCATTTT. Based on the CDR3 plus reference TRBV15 and TRBJ1-5, the full variable domain is DAMVIQNPRYQVTQFGKPVTLSCSQTLNHNVMYWYQQKSSQAPKLLFHYYDKDFNNEADTPDNFQSRRPNTSFCFLDIRSPGLGDTAMYLCATSRAAGVLGQPQHFGDGTRLSIL.

This CDR3 is CASRELPRGPPYEQYF. As DNA, the CDR3 is TGTGCCAGCAGGGAACTCCCTAGGGGGCCCCCCTACGAGCAGTACTTC. J is TRBJ2-7 and V is TRBV6-1; 7 positions match TRBD1. Germline lookup yields CDR1 MNHNS and CDR2 SASEGT. V lost 6 bases, J lost 2 bases, and 13 bases stayed unmatched. There are 16 residues in the CDR3.

This chain connects TRBV4-3 to TRBJ1-1, with D perhaps matching TRBD1 (6 bases). The CDR3 has 15 residues. V shed 0 bases and J shed 6 bases, with 14 bases lying between them. Germline V gene lookup returns CDR1 LGHNA and CDR2 YSLEER. CDR3 protein: CASSQEGGLSPEAFF. In nucleotides, the CDR3 is TGCGCCAGCAGCCAAGAAGGGGGGCTTTCGCCTGAAGCTTTCTTT.

The chain combines TRBV5-8 with TRBJ2-1, with unresolved D. CDR3 length equals 13 residues. The ends were cut back, 2 bases at V and 9 bases at J, with 12 bases in the middle. Germline CDR1 reads SGHTS; CDR2 reads YDEGEE. The CDR3 nucleotides read TGTGCCAGCAGCTTAGACGGGCTGAGTGAGCAGTTCTTC. This encodes CASSLDGLSEQFF.

This chain connects TRBV2 to TRBJ2-7, with a weak D call TRBD1 (6 bases). The V gene's germline CDR1 is SNHLY and CDR2 FYNNEI. The V end was cut by 8 bases, the J end by 2 bases, with 10 bases between. The CDR3 sequence is 12 residues long. CDR3 DNA sequence: TGTGCCAGCTCCGACAGGCCCTACGAGCAGTACTTC. Amino acid sequence: CASSDRPYEQYF. Looking up the rest from reference TRBV2 and TRBJ2-7 gives the full variable domain: EPEVTQTPSHQVTQMGQEVILRCVPISNHLYFYWYRQILGQKVEFLVSFYNNEISEKSEIFDDQFSVERPDGSNFTLKIRSTKLEDSAMYFCASSDRPYEQYFGPGTRLTVT.

The chain links TRBV15 to TRBJ2-1, with 8 bases lining up with TRBD2. Trimming took 4 bases from V and 6 from J; bases not matched to a gene: 5. Germline V gene lookup returns CDR1 LNHNV and CDR2 YYDKDF (reference sequence). The CDR3 spans 14 residues. The CDR3 nucleotides read TGTGCCACCAGCATCCGGACTAGCTTCAATGAGCAGTTCTTC. This codes for CATSIRTSFNEQFF.

The chain combines TRBV7-6 with TRBJ2-1, with 10 positions matching TRBD2. V lost 5 bases and J lost 4; bases outside the gene matches: 5. This CDR3 contains 15 residues. CDR1 and CDR2 from the germline V gene are SGHVS and FNYEAQ. The CDR3, as DNA: TGTGCCAGCAGCCCCCTAGCGGGAGCGTACAATGAGCAGTTCTTC. It is translated as CASSPLAGAYNEQFF.

The chain joins TRBV13 to TRBJ2-7; TRBD1 agrees at 9 bases. The CDR3 runs 17 residues. V was clipped by 5 bases and J by 2 bases; unmatched bases: 13. Looked up from germline, CDR1 is PRHDT and CDR2 is FYEKMQ (reference sequence). The CDR3: CASSQGVTGGTPYEQYF. The CDR3 DNA reads as TGTGCCAGCAGCCAGGGGGTCACAGGGGGCACCCCCTACGAGCAGTACTTC.

V gene TRBV7-3 combines with J gene TRBJ2-1, with 7 bases aligning to TRBD1. Germline CDR1 and CDR2: SGHTA and FQGTGA. The CDR3 is made up of 16 amino acids. V dropped 2 bases and J dropped 7; count of bases not matched to a gene: 11. CDR3 in DNA: TGTGCCAGCAGCTTAGACGGGACAGCCTATAAGAATGAGCAGTTCTTC. Translation: CASSLDGTAYKNEQFF.

The chain recombines TRBV9 with TRBJ2-2; D remains unclear. CDR1 SGDLS and CDR2 YYNGEE come from the germline V gene. CDR3 size: 13 residues. V was pared by 4 bases and J by 1 base, with 5 bases between. CDR3 sequence reads: CASSYRNTGELFF. In DNA form, the CDR3 reads TGTGCCAGCAGCTATCGGAACACCGGGGAGCTGTTTTTT.

This clone was seen once. The chain recombines TRBV13 with TRBJ2-1; TRBD1 matches at 7 bases. V shed 5 bases and J 5 bases; nucleotides not matched to a gene: 6. Germline values: CDR1 PRHDT, CDR2 FYEKMQ (reference sequence). The CDR3 is 14 residues long. CDR3 amino acids: CASSLRGNHNEQFF. The CDR3 DNA follows: TGTGCCAGCAGCCTCAGGGGGAACCACAATGAGCAGTTCTTC.

The J gene is TRBJ2-2, the V gene TRBV5-4; 10 bases align to TRBD1. Germline CDR1 and CDR2: SGHNT and YYREEE (reference sequence). This CDR3 has 18 residues. Trimming at V came to 4 bases and at J to 5 bases, leaving 14 bases not matched to a gene. The DNA for the CDR3 is TGTGCCAGCAGCCACCCCGGACAGGGGGTTACGGGAACCGGGGAGCTGTTTTTT. Its protein is CASSHPGQGVTGTGELFF.

This rearrangement joins TRBV29-1 to TRBJ2-5; TRBD1 matches 11 bases. After removal of 6 bases from V and 2 bases from J, the junction contained 11 bases not matched to a gene. Germline V gene sequence: CDR1 SQVTM, CDR2 ANQGSEA. The CDR3 consists of 16 residues. CDR3 sequence reads: CSVESFGDRGQETQYF. CDR3 coding DNA: TGCAGCGTCGAATCCTTTGGGGACAGGGGGCAAGAGACCCAGTACTTC.

This clone has a single count. The J gene is TRBJ2-1, the V gene TRBV4-2, with D perhaps matching TRBD2 (6 bases). The CDR3 sequence is 15 residues long. CDR1 is LGHNA, CDR2 YNFKEQ, per germline. The V end was cut by 0 bases, the J end by 6 bases, with 12 bases between. The CDR3 region has the DNA TGTGCCAGCAGCCAAGAACTAGCAATGGGCAATGAGCAGTTCTTC. It translates to CASSQELAMGNEQFF.

The gene calls are TRBV7-2 and TRBJ1-1; a possible D gene is TRBD1 (6 bases). CDR1 SGHTA and CDR2 FQGNSA come from the germline V gene. Deletions cut 3 bases from V and 4 bases from J, with 9 bases between. The CDR3 extends over 13 amino acids. The CDR3: CASSLLDSTEAFF. CDR3 nucleotide sequence: TGTGCCAGCAGCTTGTTGGACAGCACTGAAGCTTTCTTT.

The V gene is TRBV16, the J gene TRBJ1-2; 7 bases fit TRBD1. Looked up from germline, CDR1 is KGHSY and CDR2 is FQNENV. V gave up 1 base and J gave up 4 bases; unmatched junction bases: 3. The CDR3 has 14 residues. The CDR3 protein is CASSQYRGSYGYTF. CDR3 coding DNA: TGTGCCAGCAGCCAATACAGGGGATCCTATGGCTACACCTTC.

Regarding this clone: The sample holds other DNA sequences that translate to the same CDR3. CDR3 residues: CASSLGGQGNTEAFF. CDR3 DNA sequence: TGTGCCAGCAGCTTAGGGGGACAAGGGAACACTGAAGCTTTCTTT. J is TRBJ1-1 and V is TRBV7-3; D may be TRBD1 (6 bases). CDR1 and CDR2 from the germline V gene are SGHTA and FQGTGA. CDR3 length equals 15 residues. V dropped 2 bases and J dropped 1 base, with 11 bases sitting between them.

This rearrangement joins TRBV7-9 to TRBJ2-7; D remains unclear. The CDR3 sequence is 14 residues long. Trimming cost V 1 base and J 5 bases, with 12 bases left between them. In germline, CDR1 is SEHNR, CDR2 FQNEAQ (reference sequence). The CDR3 bases are TGTGCCAGCAGCTTAGTTGGCGGAAAAAACGAGCAGTACTTC. It encodes CASSLVGGKNEQYF.

This clone was counted a single time. The genes are TRBV18 and TRBJ2-2; D is unresolved. The CDR3 runs 13 residues. Germline CDR1 is KGHSH and CDR2 is LQKENI. V was cut by 3 bases and J by 10 bases, with 12 bases left in between. The CDR3 protein is CASSPTSSEELFF. The DNA for the CDR3 is TGTGCCAGCTCACCCACGTCGTCGGAGGAGCTGTTTTTT.

The chain has TRBV2 and TRBJ1-2; a weak D match, TRBD1 (5 bases). This CDR3 spans 13 amino acids. The germline V and J ends were trimmed by 6 bases and 3 bases, with 11 bases remaining between them. Germline-derived CDR1 and CDR2 are SNHLY and FYNNEI. CDR3 nucleotides: TGTGCCAGCAGCCCGGGGACCTACTATGGCTACACCTTC. It codes for CASSPGTYYGYTF.

CDR3 loop: CASSIPPRREQYF. The CDR3 DNA follows: TGTGCCAGTAGTATACCCCCCCGACGGGAGCAGTACTTC. V gene TRBV19 combines with J gene TRBJ2-7; D gene uncertain. This CDR3 is 13 amino acids long. Per germline, CDR1 LNHDA and CDR2 SQIVND (reference sequence). V lost 2 bases and J lost 7, with 12 bases in between.

V and J are TRBV5-6 and TRBJ2-7; TRBD1 might be the D (6 bases). Trimming shortened V by 1 base and J by 7 bases, and 12 bases separated the two germline ends. This CDR3 spans 13 amino acids. Germline V gives CDR1 SGHDT, CDR2 YYEEEE. The CDR3 sequence is CASSLLTGSEQYF. Here the CDR3 DNA reads TGTGCCAGCAGCTTGCTGACAGGAAGTGAGCAGTACTTC. Drawing the rest from reference TRBV5-6 and TRBJ2-7, the complete variable domain is DAGVTQSPTHLIKTRGQQVTLRCSPKSGHDTVSWYQQALGQGPQFIFQYYEEEERQRGNFPDRFSGHQFPNYSSELNVNALLLGDSALYLCASSLLTGSEQYFGPGTRLTVT.

This chain links TRBV6-1 with TRBJ2-1; no definite D call. V was pared by 4 bases and J by 6 bases, with 7 bases between. The CDR3 length is 12 residues. CDR1 MNHNS and CDR2 SASEGT come from the germline V gene. The CDR3 DNA is TGTGCCAGCAGTGGACTCTCCAATGAGCAGTTCTTC. This encodes CASSGLSNEQFF.

The genes are TRBV27 and TRBJ2-7; 9 bases line up with TRBD1. This CDR3 has 13 amino acids. The trim removed 5 bases at V and 5 bases at J, leaving 4 bases unmatched. Germline CDR1 reads MNHEY; CDR2 reads SMNVEV (reference sequence). The CDR3, as DNA: TGTGCCAGCAGTCTACAGGGGGCCCACGAGCAGTACTTC. This translates into CASSLQGAHEQYF.